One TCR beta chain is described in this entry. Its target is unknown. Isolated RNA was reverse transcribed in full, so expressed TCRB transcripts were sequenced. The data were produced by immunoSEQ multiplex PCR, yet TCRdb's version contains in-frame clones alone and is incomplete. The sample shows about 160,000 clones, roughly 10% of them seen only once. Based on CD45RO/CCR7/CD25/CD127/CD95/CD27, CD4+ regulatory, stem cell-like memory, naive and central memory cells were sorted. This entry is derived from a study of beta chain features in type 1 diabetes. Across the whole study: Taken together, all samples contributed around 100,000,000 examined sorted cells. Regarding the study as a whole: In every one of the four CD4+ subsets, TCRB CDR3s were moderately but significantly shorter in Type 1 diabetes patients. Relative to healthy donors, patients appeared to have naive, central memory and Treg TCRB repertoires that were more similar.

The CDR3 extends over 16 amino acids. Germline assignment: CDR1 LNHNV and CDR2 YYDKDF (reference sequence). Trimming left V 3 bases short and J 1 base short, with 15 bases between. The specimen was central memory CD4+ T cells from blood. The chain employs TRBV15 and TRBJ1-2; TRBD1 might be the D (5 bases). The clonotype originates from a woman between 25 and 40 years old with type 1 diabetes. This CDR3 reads CATSRGRGTDNYGYTF. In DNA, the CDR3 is TGTGCCACCAGCAGGGGACGGGGGACGGATAACTATGGCTACACCTTC.